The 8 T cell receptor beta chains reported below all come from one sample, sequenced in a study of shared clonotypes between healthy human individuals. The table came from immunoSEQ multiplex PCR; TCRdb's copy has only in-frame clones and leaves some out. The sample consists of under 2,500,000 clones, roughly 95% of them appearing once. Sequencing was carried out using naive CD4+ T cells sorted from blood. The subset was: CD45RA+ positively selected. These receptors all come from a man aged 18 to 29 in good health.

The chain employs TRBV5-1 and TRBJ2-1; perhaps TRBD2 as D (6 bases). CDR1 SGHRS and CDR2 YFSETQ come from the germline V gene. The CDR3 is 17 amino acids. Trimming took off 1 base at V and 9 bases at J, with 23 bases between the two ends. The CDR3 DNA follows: TGCGCCAGCAGCTTGTCACACGGGAGCTGCCGTTTTTGTGAGCAGTTCTTC. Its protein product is CASSLSHGSCRFCEQFF.

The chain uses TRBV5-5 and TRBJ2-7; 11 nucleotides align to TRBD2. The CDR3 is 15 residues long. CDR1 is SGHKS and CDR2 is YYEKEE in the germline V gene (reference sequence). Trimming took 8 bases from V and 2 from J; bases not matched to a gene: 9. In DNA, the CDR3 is TGTGCCAGGGAGACTAGCGGGGTCACACCCTACGAGCAGTACTTC. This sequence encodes CARETSGVTPYEQYF.

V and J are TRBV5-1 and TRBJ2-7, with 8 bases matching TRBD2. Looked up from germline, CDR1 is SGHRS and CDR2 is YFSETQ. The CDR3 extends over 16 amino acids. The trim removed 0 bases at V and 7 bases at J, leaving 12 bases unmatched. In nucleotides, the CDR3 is TGCGCCAGCAGCTTGGCCGGAGCGGGAGCCACTGGGGAGCAGTACTTC. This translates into CASSLAGAGATGEQYF.

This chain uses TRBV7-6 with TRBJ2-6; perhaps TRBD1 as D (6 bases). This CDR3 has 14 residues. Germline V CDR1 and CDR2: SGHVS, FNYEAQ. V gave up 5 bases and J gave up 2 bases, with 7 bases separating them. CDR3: CASSGTTGANVLTF. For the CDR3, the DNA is TGTGCCAGCAGCGGGACAACTGGGGCCAACGTCCTGACTTTC.

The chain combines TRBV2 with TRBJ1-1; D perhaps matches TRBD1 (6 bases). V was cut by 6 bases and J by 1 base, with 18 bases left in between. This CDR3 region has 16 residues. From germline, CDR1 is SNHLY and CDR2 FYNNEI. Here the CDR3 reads CASSPRAQGSNTEAFF. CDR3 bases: TGTGCCAGCAGCCCAAGGGCCCAGGGGTCGAACACTGAAGCTTTCTTT.

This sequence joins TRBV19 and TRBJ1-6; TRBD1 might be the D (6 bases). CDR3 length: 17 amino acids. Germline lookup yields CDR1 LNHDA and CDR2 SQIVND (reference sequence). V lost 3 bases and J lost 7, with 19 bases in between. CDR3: CASSIGRTAGDNSPLHF. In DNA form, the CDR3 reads TGTGCCAGTAGTATTGGACGGACAGCAGGAGACAATTCACCCCTCCACTTT.

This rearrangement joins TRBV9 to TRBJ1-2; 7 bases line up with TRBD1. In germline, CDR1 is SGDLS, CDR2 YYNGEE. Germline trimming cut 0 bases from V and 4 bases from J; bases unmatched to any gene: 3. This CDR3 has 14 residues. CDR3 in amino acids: CASSVGDSSYGYTF. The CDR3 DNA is TGTGCCAGCAGCGTAGGGGACAGCTCCTATGGCTACACCTTC.

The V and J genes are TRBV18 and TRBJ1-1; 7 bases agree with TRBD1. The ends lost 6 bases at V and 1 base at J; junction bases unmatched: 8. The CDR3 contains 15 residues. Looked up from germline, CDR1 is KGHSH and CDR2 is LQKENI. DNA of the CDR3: TGTGCCAGCTCGGCTACAGGGGCAGGGAACACTGAAGCTTTCTTT. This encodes CASSATGAGNTEAFF.